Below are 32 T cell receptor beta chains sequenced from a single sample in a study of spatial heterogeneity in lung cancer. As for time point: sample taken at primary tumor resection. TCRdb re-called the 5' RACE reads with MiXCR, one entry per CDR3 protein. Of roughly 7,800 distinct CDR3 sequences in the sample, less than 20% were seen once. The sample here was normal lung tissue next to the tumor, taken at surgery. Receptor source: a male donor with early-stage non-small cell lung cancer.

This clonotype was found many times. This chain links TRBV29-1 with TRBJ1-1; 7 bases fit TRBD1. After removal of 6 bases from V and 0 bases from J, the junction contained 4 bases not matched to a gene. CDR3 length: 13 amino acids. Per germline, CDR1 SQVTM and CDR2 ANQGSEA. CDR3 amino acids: CSVGRGLNTEAFF. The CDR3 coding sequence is TGCAGCGTGGGGAGGGGGCTGAACACTGAAGCTTTCTTT.

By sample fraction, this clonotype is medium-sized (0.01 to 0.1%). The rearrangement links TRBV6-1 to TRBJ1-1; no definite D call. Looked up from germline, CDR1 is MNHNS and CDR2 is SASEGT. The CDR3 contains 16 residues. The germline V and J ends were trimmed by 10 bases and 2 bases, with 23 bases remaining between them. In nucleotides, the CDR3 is TGTGCCACCCTAATAGATATCAACCGGGATAACACTGAAGCTTTCTTT. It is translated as CATLIDINRDNTEAFF.

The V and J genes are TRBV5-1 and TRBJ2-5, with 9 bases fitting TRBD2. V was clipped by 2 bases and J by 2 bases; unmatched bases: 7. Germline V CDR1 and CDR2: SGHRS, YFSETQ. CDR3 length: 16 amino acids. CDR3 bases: TGCGCCAGCAGCTTTTTCGCGGGGGGGCCTCAAGAGACCCAGTACTTC. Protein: CASSFFAGGPQETQYF.

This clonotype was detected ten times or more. This chain's CDR3 is CASGEGTSGTDTQYF. CDR3 coding DNA: TGTGCCAGCGGGGAAGGGACTAGCGGCACAGATACGCAGTATTTT. The chain has TRBV7-2 and TRBJ2-3; 10 nucleotides match TRBD2. This CDR3 region has 15 residues. V was pared by 8 bases and J by 1 base, with 6 bases of the junction left unmatched. The germline CDR1 and CDR2 sequences are SGHTA and FQGNSA. Together with reference TRBV7-2 and TRBJ2-3, the CDR3 gives the full variable domain: GAGVSQSPSNKVTEKGKDVELRCDPISGHTALYWYRQSLGQGLEFLIYFQGNSAPDKSGLPSDRFSAERTGGSVSTLTIQRTQQEDSAVYLCASGEGTSGTDTQYFGPGTRLTVL.

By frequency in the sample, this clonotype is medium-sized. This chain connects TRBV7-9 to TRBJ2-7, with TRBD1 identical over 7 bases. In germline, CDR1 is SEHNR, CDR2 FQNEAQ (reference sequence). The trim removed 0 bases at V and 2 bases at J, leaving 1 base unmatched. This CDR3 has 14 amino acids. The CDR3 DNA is TGTGCCAGCAGCTTAGCGGGACAGCCCTACGAGCAGTACTTC. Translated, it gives CASSLAGQPYEQYF.

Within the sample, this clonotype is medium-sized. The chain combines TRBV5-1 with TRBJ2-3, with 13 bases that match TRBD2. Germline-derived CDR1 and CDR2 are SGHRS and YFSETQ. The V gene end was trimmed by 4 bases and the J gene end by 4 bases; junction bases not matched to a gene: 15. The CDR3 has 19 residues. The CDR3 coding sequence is TGCGCCAGCAGCGGCGGACTAGCGGGGGAATCCCGCTACCCAGATACGCAGTATTTT. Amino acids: CASSGGLAGESRYPDTQYF.

For the CDR3, the DNA is TGCAGCGTTCCAGGGTTGGGAATAGTGAAGAGCTCCTACAATGAGCAGTTCTTC. Its protein product is CSVPGLGIVKSSYNEQFF. The gene calls are TRBV29-1 and TRBJ2-1; the D gene is possibly TRBD1 (5 bases). Germline V lookup: CDR1 SQVTM, CDR2 ANQGSEA. This CDR3 has 18 amino acids. V lost 5 bases, J lost 0 bases, and 23 bases lay in between.

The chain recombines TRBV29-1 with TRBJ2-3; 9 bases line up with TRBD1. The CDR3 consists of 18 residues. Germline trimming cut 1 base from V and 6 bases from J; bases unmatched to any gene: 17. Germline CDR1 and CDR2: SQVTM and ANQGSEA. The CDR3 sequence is CSVEGLVGGDRDPDTQYF. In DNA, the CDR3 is TGCAGCGTTGAAGGTTTGGTAGGGGGGGACAGGGACCCCGATACGCAGTATTTT.

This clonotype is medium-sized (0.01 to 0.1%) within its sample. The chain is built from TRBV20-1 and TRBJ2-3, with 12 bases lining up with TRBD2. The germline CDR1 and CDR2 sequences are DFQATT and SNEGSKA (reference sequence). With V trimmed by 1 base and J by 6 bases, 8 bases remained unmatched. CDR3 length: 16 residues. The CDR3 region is CSARVSSGGAWDTQYF. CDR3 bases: TGCAGTGCTAGAGTTTCTAGCGGGGGGGCCTGGGATACGCAGTATTTT.

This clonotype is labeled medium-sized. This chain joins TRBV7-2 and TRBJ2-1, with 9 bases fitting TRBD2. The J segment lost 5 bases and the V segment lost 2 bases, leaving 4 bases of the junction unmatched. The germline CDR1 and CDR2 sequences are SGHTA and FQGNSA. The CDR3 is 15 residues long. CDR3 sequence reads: CASSLMLAGNNEQFF. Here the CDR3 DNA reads TGTGCCAGCAGCTTAATGCTAGCGGGAAACAATGAGCAGTTCTTC.

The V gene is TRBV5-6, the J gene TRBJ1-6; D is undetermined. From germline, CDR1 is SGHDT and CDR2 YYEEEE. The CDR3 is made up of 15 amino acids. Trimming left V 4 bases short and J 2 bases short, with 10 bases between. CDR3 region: CASSLNSAYNSPLHF. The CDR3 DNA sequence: TGTGCCAGCAGCCTCAACAGTGCCTATAATTCACCCCTCCACTTT.

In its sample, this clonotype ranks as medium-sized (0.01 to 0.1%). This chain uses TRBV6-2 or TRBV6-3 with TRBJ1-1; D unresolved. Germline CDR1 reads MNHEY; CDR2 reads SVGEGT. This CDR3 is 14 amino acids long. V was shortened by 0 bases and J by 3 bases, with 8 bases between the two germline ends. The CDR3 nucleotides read TGTGCCAGCAGTTACTCGCGGGGAGACACTGAAGCTTTCTTT. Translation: CASSYSRGDTEAFF.

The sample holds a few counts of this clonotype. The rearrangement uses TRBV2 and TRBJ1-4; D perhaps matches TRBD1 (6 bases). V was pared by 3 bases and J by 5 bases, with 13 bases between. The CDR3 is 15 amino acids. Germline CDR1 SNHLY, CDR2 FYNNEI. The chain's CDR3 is CASSDKRQENEKLFF. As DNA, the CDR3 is TGTGCCAGCAGTGATAAAAGACAGGAGAATGAAAAACTGTTTTTT.

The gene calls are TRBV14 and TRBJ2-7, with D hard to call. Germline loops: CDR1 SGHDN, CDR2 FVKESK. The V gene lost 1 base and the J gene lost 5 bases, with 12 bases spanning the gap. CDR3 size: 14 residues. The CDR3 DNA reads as TGTGCCAGCAGCCAAGTGCACAGTGTTAACGAGCAGTACTTC. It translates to CASSQVHSVNEQYF.

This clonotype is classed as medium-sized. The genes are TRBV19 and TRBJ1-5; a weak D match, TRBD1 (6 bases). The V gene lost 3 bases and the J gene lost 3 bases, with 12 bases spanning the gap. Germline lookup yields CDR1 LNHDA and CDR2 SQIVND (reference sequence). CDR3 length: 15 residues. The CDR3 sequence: CASSMKDSLNQPQHF. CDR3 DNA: TGTGCCAGTAGTATGAAGGACAGCCTCAATCAGCCCCAGCATTTT.

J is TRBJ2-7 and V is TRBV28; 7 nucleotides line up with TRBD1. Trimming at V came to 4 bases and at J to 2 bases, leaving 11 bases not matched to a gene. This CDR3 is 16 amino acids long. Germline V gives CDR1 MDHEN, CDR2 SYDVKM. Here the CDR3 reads CASSSKGTVHPYEQYF. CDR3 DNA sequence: TGTGCCAGCAGTTCAAAGGGGACAGTCCACCCCTACGAGCAGTACTTC.

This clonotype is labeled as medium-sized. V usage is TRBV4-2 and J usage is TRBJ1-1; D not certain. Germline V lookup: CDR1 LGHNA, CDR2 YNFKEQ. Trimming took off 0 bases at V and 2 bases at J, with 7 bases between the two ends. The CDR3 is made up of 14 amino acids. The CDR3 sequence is CASSQDATNTEAFF. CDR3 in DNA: TGTGCCAGCAGCCAAGACGCAACCAACACTGAAGCTTTCTTT.

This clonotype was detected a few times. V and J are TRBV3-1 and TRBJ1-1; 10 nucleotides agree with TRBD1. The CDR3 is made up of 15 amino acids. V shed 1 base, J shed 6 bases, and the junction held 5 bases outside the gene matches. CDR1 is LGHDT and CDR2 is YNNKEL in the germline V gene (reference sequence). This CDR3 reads CASSQAGQGLPEAFF. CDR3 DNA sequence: TGTGCCAGCAGCCAAGCGGGACAGGGGCTGCCTGAAGCTTTCTTT.

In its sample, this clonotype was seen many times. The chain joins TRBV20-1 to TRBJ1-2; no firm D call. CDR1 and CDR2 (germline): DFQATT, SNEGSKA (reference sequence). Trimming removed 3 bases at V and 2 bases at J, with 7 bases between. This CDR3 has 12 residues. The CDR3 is CSASPVNYGYTF. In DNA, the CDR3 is TGCAGTGCTAGTCCGGTGAACTATGGCTACACCTTC.

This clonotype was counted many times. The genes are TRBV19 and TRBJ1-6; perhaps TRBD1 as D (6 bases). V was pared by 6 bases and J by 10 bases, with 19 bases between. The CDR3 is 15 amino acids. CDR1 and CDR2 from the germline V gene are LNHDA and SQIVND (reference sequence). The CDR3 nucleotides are TGTGCCAGTAGATCCCTCCTCGGGGGCGGATCACCCCTCCACTTT. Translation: CASRSLLGGGSPLHF.

CDR3 coding DNA: TGTGCCAGCAGTAGTACGACGCGGGCAGAGACCCAGTACTTC. Translated: CASSSTTRAETQYF. The chain couples TRBV9 to TRBJ2-5; a possible D gene is TRBD2 (5 bases). Trimming pared 5 bases from V and 4 bases from J, leaving 15 bases between. The CDR3 runs 14 residues. Germline values: CDR1 SGDLS, CDR2 YYNGEE. The full variable domain, rest sourced from reference TRBV9 and TRBJ2-5, is DSGVTQTPKHLITATGQRVTLRCSPRSGDLSVYWYQQSLDQGLQFLIQYYNGEERAKGNILERFSAQQFPDLHSELNLSSLELGDSALYFCASSSTTRAETQYFGPGTRLLVL.

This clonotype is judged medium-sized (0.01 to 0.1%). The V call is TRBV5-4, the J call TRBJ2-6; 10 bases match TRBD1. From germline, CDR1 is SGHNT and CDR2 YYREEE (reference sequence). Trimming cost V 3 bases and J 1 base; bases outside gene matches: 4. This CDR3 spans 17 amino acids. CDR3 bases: TGTGCCAGCAGCTCCCGGGACAGGGGATCTGGGGCCAACGTCCTGACTTTC. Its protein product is CASSSRDRGSGANVLTF.

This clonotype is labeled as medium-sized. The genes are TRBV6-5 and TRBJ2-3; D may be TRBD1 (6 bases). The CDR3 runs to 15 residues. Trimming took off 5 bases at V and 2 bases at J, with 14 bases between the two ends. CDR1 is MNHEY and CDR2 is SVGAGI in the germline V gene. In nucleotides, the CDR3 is TGTGCCAGCAGTCGACAGGAGACGACCACAGATACGCAGTATTTT. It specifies CASSRQETTTDTQYF.

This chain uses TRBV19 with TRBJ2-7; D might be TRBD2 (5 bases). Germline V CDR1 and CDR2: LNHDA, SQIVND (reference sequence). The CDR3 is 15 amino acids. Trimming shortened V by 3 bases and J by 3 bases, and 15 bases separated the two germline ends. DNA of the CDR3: TGTGCCAGTAGTATGAAGGACGGGATGGGCTACGAGCAGTACTTC. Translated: CASSMKDGMGYEQYF.

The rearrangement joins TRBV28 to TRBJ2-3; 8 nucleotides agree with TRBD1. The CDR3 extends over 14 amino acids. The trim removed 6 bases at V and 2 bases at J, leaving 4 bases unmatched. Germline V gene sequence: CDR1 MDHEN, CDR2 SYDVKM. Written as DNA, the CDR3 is TGTGCCAGCAGCCGGGACAGGCCCACAGATACGCAGTATTTT. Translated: CASSRDRPTDTQYF.

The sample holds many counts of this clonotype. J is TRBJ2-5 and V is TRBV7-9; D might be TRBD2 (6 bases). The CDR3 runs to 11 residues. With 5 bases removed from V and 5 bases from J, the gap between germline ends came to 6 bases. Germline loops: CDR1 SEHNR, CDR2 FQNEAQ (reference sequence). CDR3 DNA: TGTGCCAGCAGCCGGGGGGAGACCCAGTACTTC. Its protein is CASSRGETQYF.

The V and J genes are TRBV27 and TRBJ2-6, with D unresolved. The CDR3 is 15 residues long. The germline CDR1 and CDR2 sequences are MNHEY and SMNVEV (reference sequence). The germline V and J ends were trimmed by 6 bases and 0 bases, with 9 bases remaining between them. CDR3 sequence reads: CASRTLLSGANVLTF. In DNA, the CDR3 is TGTGCCAGCAGAACACTTCTCTCTGGGGCCAACGTCCTGACTTTC. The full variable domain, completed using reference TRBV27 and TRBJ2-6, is EAQVTQNPRYLITVTGKKLTVTCSQNMNHEYMSWYRQDPGLGLRQIYYSMNVEVTDKGDVPEGYKVSRKEKRNFPLILESPSPNQTSLYFCASRTLLSGANVLTFGAGSRLTVL.

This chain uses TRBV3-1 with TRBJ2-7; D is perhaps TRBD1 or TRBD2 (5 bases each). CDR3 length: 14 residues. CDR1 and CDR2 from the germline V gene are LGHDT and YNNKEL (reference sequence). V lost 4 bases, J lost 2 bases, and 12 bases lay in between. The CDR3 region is CASSPRDATYEQYF. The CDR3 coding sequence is TGTGCCAGCAGCCCCCGGGACGCCACCTACGAGCAGTACTTC.

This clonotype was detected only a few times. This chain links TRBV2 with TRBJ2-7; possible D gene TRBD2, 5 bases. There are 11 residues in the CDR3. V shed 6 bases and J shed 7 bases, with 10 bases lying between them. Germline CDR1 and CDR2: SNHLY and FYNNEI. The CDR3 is CASSQLDEQYF. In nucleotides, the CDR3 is TGTGCCAGCAGCCAACTAGATGAGCAGTACTTC.

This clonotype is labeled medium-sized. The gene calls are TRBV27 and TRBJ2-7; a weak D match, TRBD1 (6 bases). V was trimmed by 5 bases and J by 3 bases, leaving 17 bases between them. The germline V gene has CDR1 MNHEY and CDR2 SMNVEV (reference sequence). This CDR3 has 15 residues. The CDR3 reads CASSTTFDRIYEQYF. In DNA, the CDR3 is TGTGCCAGCAGTACGACGTTTGACAGGATCTACGAGCAGTACTTC.

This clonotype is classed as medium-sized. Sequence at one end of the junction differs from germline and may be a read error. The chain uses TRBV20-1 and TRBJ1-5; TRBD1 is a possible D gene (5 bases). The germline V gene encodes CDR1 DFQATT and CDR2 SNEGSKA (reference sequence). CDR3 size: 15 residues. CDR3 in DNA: TGCAGTGCGAGAGGTGGGGCAGGGAGCAATCAGCCCCAGCATTTT. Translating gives CSARGGAGSNQPQHF.

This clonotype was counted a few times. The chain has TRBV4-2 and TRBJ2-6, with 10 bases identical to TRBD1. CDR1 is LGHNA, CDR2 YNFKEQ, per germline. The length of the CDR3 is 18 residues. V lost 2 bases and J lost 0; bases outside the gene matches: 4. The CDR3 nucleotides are TGTGCCAGCAGCCAATGGGACAGGGGCCTCTCTGGGGCCAACGTCCTGACTTTC. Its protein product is CASSQWDRGLSGANVLTF.